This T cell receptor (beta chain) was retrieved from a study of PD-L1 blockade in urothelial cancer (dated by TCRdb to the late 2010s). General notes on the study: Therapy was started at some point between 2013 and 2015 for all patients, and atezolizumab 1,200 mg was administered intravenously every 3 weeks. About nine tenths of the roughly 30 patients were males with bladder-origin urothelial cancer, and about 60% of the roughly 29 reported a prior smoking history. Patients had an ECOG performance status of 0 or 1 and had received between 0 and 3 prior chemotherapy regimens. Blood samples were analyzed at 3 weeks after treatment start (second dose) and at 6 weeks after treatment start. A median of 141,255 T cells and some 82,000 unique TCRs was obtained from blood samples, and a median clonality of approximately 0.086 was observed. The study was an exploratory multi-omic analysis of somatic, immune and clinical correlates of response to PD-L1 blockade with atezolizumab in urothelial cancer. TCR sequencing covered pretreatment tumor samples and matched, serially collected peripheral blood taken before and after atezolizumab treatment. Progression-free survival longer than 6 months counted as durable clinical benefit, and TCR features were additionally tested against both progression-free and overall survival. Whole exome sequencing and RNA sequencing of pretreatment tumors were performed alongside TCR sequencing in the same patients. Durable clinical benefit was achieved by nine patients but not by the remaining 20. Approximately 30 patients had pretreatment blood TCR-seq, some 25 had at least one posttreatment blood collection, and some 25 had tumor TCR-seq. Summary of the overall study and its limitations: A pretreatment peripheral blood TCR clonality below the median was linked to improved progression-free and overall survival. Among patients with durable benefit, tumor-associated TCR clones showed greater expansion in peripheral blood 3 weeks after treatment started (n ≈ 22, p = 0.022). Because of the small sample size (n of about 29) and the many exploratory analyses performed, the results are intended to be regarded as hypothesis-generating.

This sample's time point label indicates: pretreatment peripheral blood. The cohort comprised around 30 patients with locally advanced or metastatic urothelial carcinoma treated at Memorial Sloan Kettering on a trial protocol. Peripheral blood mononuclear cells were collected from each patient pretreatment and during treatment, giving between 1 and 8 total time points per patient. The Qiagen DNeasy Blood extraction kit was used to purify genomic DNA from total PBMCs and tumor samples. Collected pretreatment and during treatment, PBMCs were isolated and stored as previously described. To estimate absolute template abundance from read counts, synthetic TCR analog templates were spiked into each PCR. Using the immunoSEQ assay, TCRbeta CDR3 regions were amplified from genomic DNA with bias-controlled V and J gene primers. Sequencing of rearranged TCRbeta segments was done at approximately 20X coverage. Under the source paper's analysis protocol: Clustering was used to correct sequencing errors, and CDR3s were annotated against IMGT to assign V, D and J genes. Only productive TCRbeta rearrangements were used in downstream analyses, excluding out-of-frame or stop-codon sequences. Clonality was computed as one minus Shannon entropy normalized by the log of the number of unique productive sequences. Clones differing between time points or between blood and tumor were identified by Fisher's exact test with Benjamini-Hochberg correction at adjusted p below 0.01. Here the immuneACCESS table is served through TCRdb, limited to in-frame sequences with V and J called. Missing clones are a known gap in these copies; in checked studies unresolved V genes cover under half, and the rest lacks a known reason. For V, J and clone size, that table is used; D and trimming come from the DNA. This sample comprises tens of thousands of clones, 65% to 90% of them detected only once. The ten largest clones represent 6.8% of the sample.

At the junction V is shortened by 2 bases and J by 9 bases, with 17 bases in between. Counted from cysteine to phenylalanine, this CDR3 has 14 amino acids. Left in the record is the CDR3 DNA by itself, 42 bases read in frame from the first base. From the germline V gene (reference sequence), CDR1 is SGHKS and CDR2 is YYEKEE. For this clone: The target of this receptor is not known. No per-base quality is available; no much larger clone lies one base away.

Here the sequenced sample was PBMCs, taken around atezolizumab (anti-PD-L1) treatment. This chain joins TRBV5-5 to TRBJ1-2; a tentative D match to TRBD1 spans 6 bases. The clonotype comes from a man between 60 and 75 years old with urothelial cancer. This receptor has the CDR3 CASSFEQGLTSYTF. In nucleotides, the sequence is TGTGCCAGCAGCTTCGAGCAGGGGTTGACGAGCTACACCTTC.